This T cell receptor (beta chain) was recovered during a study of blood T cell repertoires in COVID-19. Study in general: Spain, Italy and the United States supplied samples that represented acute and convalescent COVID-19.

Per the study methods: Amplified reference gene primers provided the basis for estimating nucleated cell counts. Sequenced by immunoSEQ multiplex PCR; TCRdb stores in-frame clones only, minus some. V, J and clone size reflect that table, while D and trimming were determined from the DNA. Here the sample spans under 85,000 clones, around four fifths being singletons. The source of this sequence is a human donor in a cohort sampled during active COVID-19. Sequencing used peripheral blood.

In nucleotides, the CDR3 is TGTGCCAGCTCACCATCCAGCGGGGGCTCAGATACGCAGTATTTT. It is translated as CASSPSSGGSDTQYF. The chain joins TRBV18 to TRBJ2-3; 8 positions match TRBD2. Germline loops: CDR1 KGHSH, CDR2 LQKENI. The CDR3 length is 15 residues. Trimming took 2 bases from V and 4 from J; bases not matched to a gene: 5. The complete variable domain, with remaining parts taken from reference TRBV18 and TRBJ2-3, reads NAGVMQNPRHLVRRRGQEARLRCSPMKGHSHVYWYRQLPEEGLKFMVYLQKENIIDESGMPKERFSAEFPKEGPSILRIQQVVRGDSAAYFCASSPSSGGSDTQYFGPGTRLTVL.